The sequence of this T cell receptor (beta chain) was determined in a study of spatial heterogeneity in lung cancer. Study findings and constraints: Expanded tumor TCRs that were ubiquitous appeared in blood more at resection than follow-up.

The germline CDR1 and CDR2 sequences are LGHDT and YNNKEL (reference sequence). The CDR3 is 12 amino acids. The ends were cut back, 4 bases at V and 7 bases at J, with 10 bases in the middle. TCRdb recomputed calls from the 5' RACE reads with MiXCR, one row per CDR3 protein. The table has approximately 49,000 distinct CDR3 sequences, about 5.8% seen once. A note on this clonotype: The antigen remains undetermined.

Time point in this sample: sample taken at primary tumor resection. The donor group consisted of around 66 patients who had untreated, early-stage non-small cell lung cancer. The sequence was obtained from a male donor with early-stage non-small cell lung cancer. The V call is TRBV3-1, the J call TRBJ1-1; D uncertain. Sequencing was performed on PBMCs, taken at surgery. CDR3 sequence (DNA): TGTGCCAGCAGCCTCGGTATCGGTGAAGCTTTCTTT. Translation gives CASSLGIGEAFF. The variable domain in full, completed from reference TRBV3-1 and TRBJ1-1, reads DTAVSQTPKYLVTQMGNDKSIKCEQNLGHDTMYWYKQDSKKFLKIMFSYNNKELIINETVPNRFSPKSPDKAHLNLHINSLELGDSAVYFCASSLGIGEAFFGQGTRLTVV.